This entry describes one T cell receptor (beta chain). The table came from immunoSEQ multiplex PCR; TCRdb's copy has only in-frame clones and leaves some out. This sample has around 99,000 clones, with approximately 87% found just once. The data belong to a study of blood T cell repertoires in COVID-19. The CDR3 length is 14 residues. V shed 8 bases and J shed 1 base, with 12 bases lying between them. From germline, CDR1 is MDHEN and CDR2 SYDVKM. V usage is TRBV28 and J usage is TRBJ2-4; TRBD2 is a possible D gene (5 bases). The specimen sequenced was peripheral blood. The sequence derives from a woman aged 55-69 years with acute or convalescent COVID-19. CDR3 nucleotide sequence: TGTGCCAGCGCGGGCCTTTTGGCCAAAAACATTCAGTACTTC. Translation gives CASAGLLAKNIQYF.